Following are 22 T cell receptor beta chains from one sample sequenced in a study of response to subunit inactivated influenza vaccine. TCRdb re-derived calls from the RT-PCR reads in MiXCR, one entry per CDR3 protein. The sample records 450,000 to 550,000 distinct CDR3 sequences, roughly 23% being singletons. The source was CD4+ T cells sorted from PBMCs, collected about 5 days after vaccination. The receptors stem from a man aged 50 or older who received an inactivated influenza vaccine.

This clonotype was seen a few times. The germline gene is not matched at one end of the junction; a read error may be the cause. This chain's CDR3 is CATSRDSRTTEKLFF. For the CDR3, the DNA is TGTGCCACCAGCAGAGATTCACGGACTACTGAAAAACTGTTTTTT. The gene calls are TRBV15 and TRBJ1-4; no firm D call. The CDR3 loop spans 15 amino acids. The germline gives CDR1 LNHNV, CDR2 YYDKDF (reference sequence).

In this sample, this clonotype turned up a few times. V and J are TRBV6-2 or TRBV6-3 and TRBJ2-7, with D perhaps assigned TRBD1 or TRBD2 (5 bases each). The CDR3 consists of 14 residues. Germline CDR1 MNHEY, CDR2 SVGEGT. With 6 bases removed from V and 7 bases from J, the gap between germline ends came to 19 bases. CDR3 sequence: CASSPSGPTSEQYF. The DNA for the CDR3 is TGTGCCAGCAGCCCATCGGGGCCTACCTCTGAGCAGTACTTC.

The genes are TRBV5-4 and TRBJ2-6, with a possible D match to TRBD2 (5 bases). Per the germline V gene, CDR1 is SGHNT and CDR2 is YYREEE (reference sequence). The CDR3 loop spans 17 amino acids. V lost 3 bases to trimming and J lost 0 bases, with 13 bases between them. CDR3 residues: CASSWNVGSSGANVLTF. The CDR3 DNA reads as TGTGCCAGCAGCTGGAACGTGGGGAGCTCTGGGGCCAACGTCCTGACTTTC. Based on the CDR3 plus reference TRBV5-4 and TRBJ2-6, the full variable domain is ETGVTQSPTHLIKTRGQQVTLRCSSQSGHNTVSWYQQALGQGPQFIFQYYREEENGRGNFPPRFSGLQFPNYSSELNVNALELDDSALYLCASSWNVGSSGANVLTFGAGSRLTVL.

The V and J genes are TRBV12-3 or TRBV12-4 and TRBJ2-1, with TRBD1 as a possible D gene (5 bases). V shed 5 bases and J shed 12 bases, with 14 bases lying between them. There are 12 residues in the CDR3. CDR3 in DNA: TGTGCCAGCAGTCCCCCCTTCCAGGGGCAGTTCTTC. Translating gives CASSPPFQGQFF.

The chain recombines TRBV12-3 or TRBV12-4 with TRBJ2-1, with 8 nucleotides matching TRBD2. The V gene end was trimmed by 5 bases and the J gene end by 1 base; junction bases not matched to a gene: 7. The CDR3 runs 16 residues. CDR3: CASSPSGTRSYNEQFF. CDR3 in DNA: TGTGCCAGCAGTCCTTCCGGGACTAGGTCCTACAATGAGCAGTTCTTC.

The chain combines TRBV5-1 with TRBJ2-1, with D unresolved. V was clipped by 2 bases and J by 6 bases, with 15 bases between them. Germline CDR1 and CDR2: SGHRS and YFSETQ. The CDR3 is 15 residues long. CDR3 protein: CASSFLTGLINEQFF. The CDR3 DNA sequence: TGCGCCAGCAGCTTCCTGACCGGCCTGATCAATGAGCAGTTCTTC.

The chain uses TRBV4-1 and TRBJ2-1; D could derive from TRBD1 or TRBD2 (5 bases each). This CDR3 region has 15 residues. Germline CDR1 is MGHRA and CDR2 is YSYEKL. Between the trimmed V and J ends, which lost 0 bases and 4 bases, there was a span of 10 bases. CDR3 in DNA: TGCGCCAGCAGCCAAGACATCGGGACGTACAATGAGCAGTTCTTC. Translation: CASSQDIGTYNEQFF.

The rearrangement uses TRBV12-3 or TRBV12-4 and TRBJ1-1; TRBD1 might be the D (6 bases). The CDR3 totals 13 residues. Trimming took off 2 bases at V and 6 bases at J, with 10 bases between the two ends. This CDR3 is CASSLQGGPEAFF. The DNA of the CDR3 is TGTGCCAGCAGTTTACAAGGGGGACCTGAAGCTTTCTTT.

The rearrangement uses TRBV20-1 and TRBJ2-7; D is undetermined. The germline V and J ends were trimmed by 5 bases and 0 bases, with 11 bases remaining between them. CDR1 DFQATT and CDR2 SNEGSKA come from the germline V gene (reference sequence). This CDR3 has 13 amino acids. The CDR3 sequence: CSADSAGSYEQYF. DNA of the CDR3: TGCAGTGCTGACTCGGCAGGCTCCTACGAGCAGTACTTC.

This sequence joins TRBV4-2 and TRBJ2-1, with unresolved D. Trimming took off 2 bases at V and 6 bases at J, with 14 bases between the two ends. The germline CDR1 and CDR2 sequences are LGHNA and YNFKEQ. This CDR3 has 15 residues. In nucleotides, the CDR3 is TGTGCCAGCAGCCAATCGGCCTCGAACCTCAATGAGCAGTTCTTC. This sequence encodes CASSQSASNLNEQFF.

The gene calls are TRBV5-4 and TRBJ1-5; 7 nucleotides agree with TRBD1. CDR1 is SGHNT, CDR2 YYREEE, per germline (reference sequence). Unmatched junction bases numbered 11, after V lost 3 bases and J lost 8 bases. The CDR3 sequence is 15 residues long. Here the CDR3 reads CASSSFWDSGKPQHF. CDR3 bases: TGTGCCAGCAGCTCCTTTTGGGACAGCGGGAAGCCCCAGCATTTT.

This clonotype showed up just a few times. CDR3: CASSLAASGLMTDTQYF. In DNA, the CDR3 is TGTGCCAGCAGCTTAGCCGCCTCGGGACTTATGACAGATACGCAGTATTTT. This chain uses TRBV7-2 with TRBJ2-3; D may be TRBD2 (6 bases). The CDR3 is 17 amino acids. V was pared by 0 bases and J by 3 bases, with 16 bases between. Per the germline V gene, CDR1 is SGHTA and CDR2 is FQGNSA.

The sample holds many counts of this clonotype. This chain links TRBV5-1 with TRBJ2-1, with 14 bases lining up with TRBD2. CDR3 size: 15 residues. Losses at the gene ends were 4 bases for V and 6 bases for J; bases not matched to a gene: 3. The germline V gene has CDR1 SGHRS and CDR2 YFSETQ. CDR3 region: CASSPGLAGGNEQFF. In DNA form, the CDR3 reads TGCGCCAGCAGCCCCGGACTAGCGGGGGGCAATGAGCAGTTCTTC.

This clonotype occurred a few times. V usage is TRBV20-1 and J usage is TRBJ1-6; 10 nucleotides align to TRBD1. The CDR3 extends over 17 amino acids. CDR1 is DFQATT and CDR2 is SNEGSKA in the germline V gene (reference sequence). V lost 1 base and J lost 7; bases outside the gene matches: 10. DNA of the CDR3: TGCAGTGCTAGAGTCCTCGGGACAGGGGCGTCCAATTCACCCCTCCACTTT. This encodes CSARVLGTGASNSPLHF.

This chain uses TRBV10-3 with TRBJ2-7, with TRBD2 matching over 8 bases. V gave up 2 bases and J gave up 5 bases; unmatched junction bases: 5. CDR1 ENHRY and CDR2 SYGVKD come from the germline V gene. The CDR3 totals 14 residues. CDR3 DNA sequence: TGTGCCATCAGTGAGAGGCGGGGGGTTAACGAGCAGTACTTC. Its protein product is CAISERRGVNEQYF.

The table lists this clonotype with a few counts. The chain carries TRBV11-2 and TRBJ2-1; no clear D gene. The CDR3 has 15 amino acids. Germline V gene data show CDR1 as SGHAT and CDR2 as FQNNGV. Trimming stripped 2 bases from V and 15 bases from J, with 23 bases between. The CDR3, as DNA: TGTGCCAGCAGCTTAAAACTGCCAGGCGTCCTCTCCCCGTTCTTC. This translates into CASSLKLPGVLSPFF. Based on the CDR3 plus reference TRBV11-2 and TRBJ2-1, the full variable domain is EAGVAQSPRYKIIEKRQSVAFWCNPISGHATLYWYQQILGQGPKLLIQFQNNGVVDDSQLPKDRFSAERLKGVDSTLKIQPAKLEDSAVYLCASSLKLPGVLSPFFGPGTRLTVL.

The chain links TRBV7-9 to TRBJ1-2, with D uncertain. This CDR3 is built from 11 residues. The germline gives CDR1 SEHNR, CDR2 FQNEAQ (reference sequence). V was pared by 4 bases and J by 6 bases, with 6 bases between. For the CDR3, the DNA is TGTGCCAGCAGCTACCGAAATGGCTACACCTTC. This sequence encodes CASSYRNGYTF.

The chain employs TRBV28 and TRBJ1-5; D is unresolved. CDR3 length: 12 amino acids. V lost 5 bases and J lost 5, with 7 bases in between. Germline V CDR1 and CDR2: MDHEN, SYDVKM. The CDR3 protein is CASSLLDQPQHF. CDR3 nucleotides: TGTGCCAGCAGTCTCCTGGATCAGCCCCAGCATTTT.

This clonotype was observed a few times. DNA of the CDR3: TGTGCCAGCAGCTTAGGGGCTAGCGGGGGGTCCTACAATGAGCAGTTCTTC. Protein product: CASSLGASGGSYNEQFF. This chain links TRBV7-8 with TRBJ2-1; the match to TRBD2 covers 11 bases. V lost 1 base to trimming and J lost 1 base; unmatched junction nucleotides: 3. The CDR3 sequence is 17 residues long. Germline V gene sequence: CDR1 SGHVS, CDR2 FQNEAQ.

V is TRBV5-1 and J is TRBJ2-1; 9 nucleotides align to TRBD2. Germline V gene data show CDR1 as SGHRS and CDR2 as YFSETQ. The CDR3 loop spans 14 amino acids. V shed 6 bases and J 9 bases; nucleotides not matched to a gene: 10. The CDR3 DNA reads as TGCGCCAGCAACCCGGGACTAGCCGCTGGTGAGCAGTTCTTC. Translation gives CASNPGLAAGEQFF.

This clonotype has more than one count but fewer than ten. The chain couples TRBV10-3 to TRBJ2-7, with a possible D match to TRBD1 (5 bases). Trimming cost V 0 bases and J 1 base, with 10 bases left between them. CDR1 ENHRY and CDR2 SYGVKD come from the germline V gene. The length of the CDR3 is 15 residues. CDR3 in DNA: TGTGCCATCAGTGAGTCGCCGACAGTGTCCTACGAGCAGTACTTC. Its protein product is CAISESPTVSYEQYF.

Only a few counts were recorded for this clonotype. This chain links TRBV10-3 with TRBJ2-3, with 11 bases that match TRBD2. This CDR3 contains 14 residues. Germline CDR1 is ENHRY and CDR2 is SYGVKD. Trimming at V came to 5 bases and at J to 6 bases, leaving 4 bases not matched to a gene. CDR3 in amino acids: CAISIAGGLDTQYF. The CDR3 coding sequence is TGTGCCATCAGTATAGCGGGGGGGCTCGATACGCAGTATTTT.